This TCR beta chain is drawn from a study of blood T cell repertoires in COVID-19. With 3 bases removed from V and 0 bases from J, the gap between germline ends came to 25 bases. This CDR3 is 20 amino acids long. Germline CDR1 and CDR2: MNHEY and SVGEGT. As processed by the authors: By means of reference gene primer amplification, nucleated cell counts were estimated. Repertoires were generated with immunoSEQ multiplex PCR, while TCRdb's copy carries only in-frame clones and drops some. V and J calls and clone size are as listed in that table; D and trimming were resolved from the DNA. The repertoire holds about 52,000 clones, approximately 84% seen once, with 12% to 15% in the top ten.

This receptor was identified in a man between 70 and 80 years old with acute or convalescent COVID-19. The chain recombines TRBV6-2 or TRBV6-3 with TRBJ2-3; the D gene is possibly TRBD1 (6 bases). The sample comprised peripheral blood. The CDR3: CASSYRIGLAGTYSTDTQYF. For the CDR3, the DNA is TGTGCCAGCAGTTATCGGATAGGACTCGCCGGGACATATAGCACAGATACGCAGTATTTT.